This T cell receptor beta chain is from a study of shared clonotypes between healthy human individuals (dated by TCRdb to 2018 to 2020). About the investigation overall: The cohort comprised a couple of women and three men aged 18 to 49 years. The study deeply sequenced blood TCR repertoires of about 5 healthy adults to estimate repertoire size and the extent of clonotype sharing between individuals. Libraries were prepared and TCR repertoires were sequenced by different laboratories using diverse techniques, in order to increase sequencing depth and limit assay-specific biases. Between about 0.8 and 9.5 billion PBMCs per donor were obtained by leukapheresis.

Using the deep immunoSEQ assay, TCR CDR3 regions were amplified from genomic DNA by multiplex PCR. Genomic DNA extracted from each cell subset was distributed evenly over all wells of several immunoSEQ 96-well plates, and each plate served as one replicate. For unsorted PBMC, about 270 ng of genomic DNA, equivalent to about 30,000 T cell genomes, went into each replicate PCR. Ten immunoSEQ deep assay plates were used to sequence the unsorted PBMC genomic DNA. Purified libraries were measured with a Qubit 3.0 fluorometer, size-checked on a Bioanalyzer 2100, and measured again with the KAPA Library Quantification kit. Each immunoSEQ 96-well plate was sequenced on its own single-read 150-cycle Illumina NextSeq 550 flow cell. The original methods were these. Because the immunoSEQ output included only junctional sequences and no quality scores, the filtering could not be the same as the filtering used for full-length reads. To assign V/J genes and CDR3, sequences were annotated using PyIR, a Python wrapper for IgBLAST v1.9, with IMGT germline references. Reads were filtered out if the reads had weak V/J assignments (E-value above 1e-6), no CDR3, stop codons, out-of-frame junctions, or ambiguous translated residues. V3J clonotypes were defined as sequences sharing an identical inferred V gene, J gene, and CDR3 amino acid sequence. To compute the percentage overlap between repertoires, the number of shared unique clonotypes was divided by the size of the smaller repertoire. RTK rarefaction, the Chao1 estimator, and Recon v2.1 estimates of unobserved clonotypes were used to assess repertoire richness. TCRdb took over this immuneACCESS table, retaining in-frame rearrangements with V and J assigned. Such tables are incomplete; in checked studies, under half of the missing clones stem from an unresolved V gene, and the remainder is unexplained. The V and J calls and clone size come from that table; D and trimming were worked out from the DNA. The sample profile shows around 530,000 clones; just over 75% of them were found once. The ten largest clones represent 9.5% to 15% of the sample.

Broad study findings and their caveats: Sampling was limited to blood, and TCR repertoires in tissue likely differ from TCR repertoires in blood. The genetic and exposure-history diversity represented was limited by the small number of donors. Based on pairwise subsampling, the degree of clonotype sharing among donors was expected to be affected by sequencing depth.

Points on this clone: Its specific antigen is unknown. Base qualities are not provided; no much larger clone lies one nucleotide away.

V loses 6 bases, J loses 11 bases, and the germline ends lie 10 bases apart. Looking up the germline V gene (reference sequence) yields CDR1 SEHNR and CDR2 FQNEAQ. The CDR3 runs 11 amino acids, cysteine and phenylalanine included. The sequence is cut down to CDR3 DNA, 33 bases in frame from base 1. Healthy HIV-negative adults with no recently reported acute infections or vaccinations were included as donors. Only Caucasian adults living in Nashville, Tennessee, USA were represented among the donors. For unsorted samples, 85 million to 100 million PBMCs were counted, and genomic DNA was extracted using the QIAamp DNA Blood Mini kit. After blood collection by leukapheresis, PBMCs were isolated using Ficoll-Histopaque density gradient centrifugation and then cryopreserved in the vapor phase of liquid nitrogen.

The sequencing sample was made of PBMCs. This TCR was recovered from a woman between 40 and 50 years old in good health. Some clones in this sample may be carry-over from other donors' samples. Recombination linked TRBV7-9 to TRBJ2-2; too little of a D gene remains to name it. The CDR3 region: CASSYDDELFF. The nucleotides read TGTGCCAGCAGTTACGACGACGAGCTGTTTTTT.